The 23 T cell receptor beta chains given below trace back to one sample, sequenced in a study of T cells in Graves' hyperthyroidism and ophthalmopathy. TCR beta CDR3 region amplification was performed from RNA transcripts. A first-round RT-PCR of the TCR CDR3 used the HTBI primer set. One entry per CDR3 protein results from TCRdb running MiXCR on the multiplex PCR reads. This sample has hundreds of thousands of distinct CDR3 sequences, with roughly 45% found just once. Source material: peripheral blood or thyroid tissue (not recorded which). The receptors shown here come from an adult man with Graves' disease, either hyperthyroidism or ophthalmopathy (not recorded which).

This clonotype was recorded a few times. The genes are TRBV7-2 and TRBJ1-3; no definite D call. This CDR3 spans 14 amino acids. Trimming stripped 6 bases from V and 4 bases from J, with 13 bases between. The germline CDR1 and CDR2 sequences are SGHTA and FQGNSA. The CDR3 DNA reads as TGTGCCAGCAGGACCCTCGGGCTCGGAAACACCATATATTTT. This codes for CASRTLGLGNTIYF.

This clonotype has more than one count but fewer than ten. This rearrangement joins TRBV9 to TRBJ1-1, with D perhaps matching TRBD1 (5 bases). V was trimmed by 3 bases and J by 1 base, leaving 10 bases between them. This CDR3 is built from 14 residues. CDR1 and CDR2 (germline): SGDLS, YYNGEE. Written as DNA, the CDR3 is TGTGCCAGCAGCGCGGACACAGGGAACACTGAAGCTTTCTTT. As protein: CASSADTGNTEAFF.

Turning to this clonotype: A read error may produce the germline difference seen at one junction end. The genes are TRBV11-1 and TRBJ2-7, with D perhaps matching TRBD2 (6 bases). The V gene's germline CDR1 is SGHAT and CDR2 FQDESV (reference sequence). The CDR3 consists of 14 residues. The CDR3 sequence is CASSFAGFSHEQYF. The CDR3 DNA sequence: TGTGCCAGCAGCTTTGCGGGATTCTCCCACGAGCAGTACTTC. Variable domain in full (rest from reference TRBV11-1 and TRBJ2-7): EAEVAQSPRYKITEKSQAVAFWCDPISGHATLYWYRQILGQGPELLVQFQDESVVDDSQLPKDRFSAERLKGVDSTLKIQPAELGDSAMYLCASSFAGFSHEQYFGPGTRLTVT.

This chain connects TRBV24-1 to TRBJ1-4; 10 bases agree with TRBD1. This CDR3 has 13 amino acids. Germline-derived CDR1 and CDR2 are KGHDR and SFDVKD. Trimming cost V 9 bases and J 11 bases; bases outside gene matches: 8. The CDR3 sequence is CATCRTGGEKLFF. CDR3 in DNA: TGTGCCACCTGCAGGACAGGGGGGGAGAAACTGTTTTTT.

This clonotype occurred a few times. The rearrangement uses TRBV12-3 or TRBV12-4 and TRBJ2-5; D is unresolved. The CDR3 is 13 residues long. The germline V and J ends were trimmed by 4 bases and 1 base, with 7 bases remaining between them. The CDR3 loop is CASSYGFQETQYF. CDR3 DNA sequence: TGTGCCAGCAGTTACGGGTTCCAAGAGACCCAGTACTTC.

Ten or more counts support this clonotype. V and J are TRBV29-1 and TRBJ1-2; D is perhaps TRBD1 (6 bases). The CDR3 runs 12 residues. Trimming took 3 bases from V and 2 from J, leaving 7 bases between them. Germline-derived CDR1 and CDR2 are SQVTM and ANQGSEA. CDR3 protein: CSVEDRNYGYTF. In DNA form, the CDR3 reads TGCAGCGTTGAGGACAGAAACTATGGCTACACCTTC.

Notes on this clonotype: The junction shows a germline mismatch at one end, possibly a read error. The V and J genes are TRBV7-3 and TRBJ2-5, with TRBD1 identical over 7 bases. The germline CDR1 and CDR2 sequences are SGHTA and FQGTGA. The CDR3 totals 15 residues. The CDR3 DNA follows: TGCGCCAGCAGCTCGTGGGACAGCCCAAGAGAGACCCAGTACTTC. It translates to CASSSWDSPRETQYF. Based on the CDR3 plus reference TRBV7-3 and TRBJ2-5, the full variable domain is GAGVSQTPSNKVTEKGKYVELRCDPISGHTALYWYRQSLGQGPEFLIYFQGTGAADDSGLPNDRFFAVRPEGSVSTLKIQRTERGDSAVYLCASSSWDSPRETQYFGPGTRLLVL.

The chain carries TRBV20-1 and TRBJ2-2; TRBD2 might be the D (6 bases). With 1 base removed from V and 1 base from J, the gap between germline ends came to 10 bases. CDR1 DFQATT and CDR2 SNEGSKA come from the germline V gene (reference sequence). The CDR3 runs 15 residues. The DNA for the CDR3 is TGCAGTGCTAGAGGGGGCGGGAAGAACACCGGGGAGCTGTTTTTT. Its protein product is CSARGGGKNTGELFF.

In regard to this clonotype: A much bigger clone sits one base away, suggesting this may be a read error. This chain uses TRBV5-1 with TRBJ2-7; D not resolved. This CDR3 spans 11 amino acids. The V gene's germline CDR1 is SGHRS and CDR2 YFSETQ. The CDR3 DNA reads TGCGCCGGCAGCTTACGGCACGAGCAGTACTTC. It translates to CAGSLRHEQYF.

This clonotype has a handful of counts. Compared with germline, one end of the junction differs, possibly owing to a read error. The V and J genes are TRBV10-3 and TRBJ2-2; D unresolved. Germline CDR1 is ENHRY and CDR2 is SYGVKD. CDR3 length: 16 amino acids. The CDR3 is CASSYSRLRDTGELFF. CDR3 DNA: TGTGCCAGCAGTTACTCTCGGTTACGGGACACCGGGGAGCTGTTTTTT.

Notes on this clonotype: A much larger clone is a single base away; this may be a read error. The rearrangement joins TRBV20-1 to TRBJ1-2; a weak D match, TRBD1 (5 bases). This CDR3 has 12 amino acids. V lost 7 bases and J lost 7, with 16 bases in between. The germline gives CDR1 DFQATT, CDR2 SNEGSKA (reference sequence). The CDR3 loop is CSVSPAGFGYTF. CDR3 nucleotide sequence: TGCAGTGTTAGCCCGGCAGGGTTTGGCTACACCTTC.

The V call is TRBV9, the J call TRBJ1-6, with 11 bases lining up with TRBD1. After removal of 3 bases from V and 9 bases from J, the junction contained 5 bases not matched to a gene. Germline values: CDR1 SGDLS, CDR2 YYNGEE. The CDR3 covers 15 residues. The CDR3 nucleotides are TGTGCCAGCAGCGAAAGGGACAGGGGGAGTTCACCCCTCCACTTT. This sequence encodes CASSERDRGSSPLHF.

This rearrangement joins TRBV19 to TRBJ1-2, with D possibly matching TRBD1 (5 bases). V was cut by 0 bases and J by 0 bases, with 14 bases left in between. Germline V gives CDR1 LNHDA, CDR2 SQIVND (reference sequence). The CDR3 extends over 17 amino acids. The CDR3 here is CASSIEATARANYGYTF. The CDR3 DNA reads TGTGCCAGTAGTATAGAGGCGACAGCCCGAGCTAACTATGGCTACACCTTC.

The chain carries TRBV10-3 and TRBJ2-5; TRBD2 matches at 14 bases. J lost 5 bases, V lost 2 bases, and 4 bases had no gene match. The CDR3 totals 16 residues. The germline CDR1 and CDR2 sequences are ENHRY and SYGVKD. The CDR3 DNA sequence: TGTGCCATCAGTGAGGGGACTAGCGGGGGCGGGGAGACCCAGTACTTC. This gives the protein CAISEGTSGGGETQYF.

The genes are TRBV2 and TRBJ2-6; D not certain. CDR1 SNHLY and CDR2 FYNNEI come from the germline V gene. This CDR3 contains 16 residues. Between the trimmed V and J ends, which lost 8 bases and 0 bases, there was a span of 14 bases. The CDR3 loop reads CASSPADGSGANVLTF. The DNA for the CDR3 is TGTGCCAGCTCACCAGCTGATGGCTCTGGGGCCAACGTCCTGACTTTC.

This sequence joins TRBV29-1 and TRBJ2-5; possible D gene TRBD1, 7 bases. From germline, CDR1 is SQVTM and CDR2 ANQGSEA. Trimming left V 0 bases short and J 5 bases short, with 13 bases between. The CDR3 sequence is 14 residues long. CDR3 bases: TGCAGCGTTGAAGATCAGGGGGGTGGGGAGACCCAGTACTTC. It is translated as CSVEDQGGGETQYF.

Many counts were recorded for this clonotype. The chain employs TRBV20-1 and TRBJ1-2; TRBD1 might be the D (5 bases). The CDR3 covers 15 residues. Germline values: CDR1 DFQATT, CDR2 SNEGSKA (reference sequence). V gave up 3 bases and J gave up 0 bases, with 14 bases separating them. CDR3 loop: CSASAPQGPNYGYTF. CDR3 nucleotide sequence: TGCAGTGCTAGCGCACCTCAGGGTCCTAACTATGGCTACACCTTC.

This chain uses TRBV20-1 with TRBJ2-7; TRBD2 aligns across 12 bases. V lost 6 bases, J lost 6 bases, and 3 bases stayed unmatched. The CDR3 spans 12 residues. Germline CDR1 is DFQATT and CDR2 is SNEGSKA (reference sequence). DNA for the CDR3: TGCAGTGCGAGACTAGCGGGAGTCGAGCAGTACTTC. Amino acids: CSARLAGVEQYF.

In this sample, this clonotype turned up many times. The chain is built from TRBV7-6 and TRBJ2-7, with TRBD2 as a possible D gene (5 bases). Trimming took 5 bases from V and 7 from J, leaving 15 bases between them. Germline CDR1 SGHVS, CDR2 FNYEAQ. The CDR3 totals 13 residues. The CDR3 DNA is TGTGCCAGCAGCCCCGGAGCGGTGGAGGAGCAGTACTTC. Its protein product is CASSPGAVEEQYF.

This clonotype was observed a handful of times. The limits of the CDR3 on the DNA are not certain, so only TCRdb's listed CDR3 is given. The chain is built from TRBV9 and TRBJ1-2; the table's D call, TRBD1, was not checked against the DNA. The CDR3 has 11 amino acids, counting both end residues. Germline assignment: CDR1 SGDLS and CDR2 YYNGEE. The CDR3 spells CASSWATGNTF.

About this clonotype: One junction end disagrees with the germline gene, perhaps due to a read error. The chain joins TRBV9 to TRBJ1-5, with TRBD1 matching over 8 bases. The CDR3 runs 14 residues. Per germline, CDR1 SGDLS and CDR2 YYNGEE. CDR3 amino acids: CAGSGTGSNQPQHF. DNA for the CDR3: TGTGCCGGCAGCGGGACAGGTAGCAATCAGCCCCAGCATTTT. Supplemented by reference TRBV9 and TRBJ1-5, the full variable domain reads DSGVTQTPKHLITATGQRVTLRCSPRSGDLSVYWYQQSLDQGLQFLIQYYNGEERAKGNILERFSAQQFPDLHSELNLSSLELGDSALYFCAGSGTGSNQPQHFGDGTRLSIL.

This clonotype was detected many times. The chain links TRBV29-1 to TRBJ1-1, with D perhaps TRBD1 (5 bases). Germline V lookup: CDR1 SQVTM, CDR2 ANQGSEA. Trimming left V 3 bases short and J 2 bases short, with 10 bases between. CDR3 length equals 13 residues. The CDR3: CSVDQGVNTEAFF. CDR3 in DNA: TGCAGCGTTGATCAGGGCGTAAACACTGAAGCTTTCTTT.

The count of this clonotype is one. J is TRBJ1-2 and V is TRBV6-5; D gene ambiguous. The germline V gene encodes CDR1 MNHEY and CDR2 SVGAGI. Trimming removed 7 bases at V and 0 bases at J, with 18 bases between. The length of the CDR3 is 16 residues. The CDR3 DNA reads TGTGCCAGCAAACGCTACGGGCTGTCCTCTAACTATGGCTACACCTTC. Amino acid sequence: CASKRYGLSSNYGYTF.